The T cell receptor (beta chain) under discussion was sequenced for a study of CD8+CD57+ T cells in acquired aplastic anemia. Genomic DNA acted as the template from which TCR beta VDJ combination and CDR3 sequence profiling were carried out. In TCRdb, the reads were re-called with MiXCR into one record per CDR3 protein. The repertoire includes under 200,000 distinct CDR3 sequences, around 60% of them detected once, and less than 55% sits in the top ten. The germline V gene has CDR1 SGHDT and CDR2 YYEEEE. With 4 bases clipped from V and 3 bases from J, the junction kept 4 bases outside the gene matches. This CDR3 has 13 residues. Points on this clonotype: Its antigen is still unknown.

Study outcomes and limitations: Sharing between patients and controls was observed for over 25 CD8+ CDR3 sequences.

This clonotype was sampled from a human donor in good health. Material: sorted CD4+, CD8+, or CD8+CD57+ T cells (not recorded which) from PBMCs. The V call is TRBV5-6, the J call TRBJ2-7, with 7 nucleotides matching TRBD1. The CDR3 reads CASSEGTVYEQYF. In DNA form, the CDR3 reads TGTGCCAGCAGCGAAGGGACAGTCTACGAGCAGTACTTC.